This T cell receptor (beta chain) was identified in a study of T cells in localized non-small cell lung cancer. J gave up 0 bases and V 3 bases, and 8 bases lay outside the gene matches. The CDR3 runs to 18 residues. Germline V gene data show CDR1 as MNHEY and CDR2 as SMNVEV (reference sequence). Study-wide results and limits: Higher T cell density in the blood was associated with longer overall survival, whereas higher adjacent-lung clonality associated with shorter survival. Exceeding tumor, uninvolved adjacent lung had the highest T cell clonality. Heterogeneity remains possible because sequencing was limited to only one tumor region.

In the case of this clone: Its target is unknown.

Produced via immunoSEQ multiplex PCR; TCRdb's table is partial and in-frame only. This repertoire shows 25,000 or so clones, over 75% found once; its top ten account for around 6%. The sample here was PBMCs, taken before any cancer treatment. The chain recombines TRBV27 with TRBJ2-5; 12 positions match TRBD2. The sequence was collected from a man aged 40-75 years with stage II lung adenocarcinoma. The CDR3 protein is CASSLRSSGGVYQETQYF. For the CDR3, the DNA is TGTGCCAGCAGTTTGCGGTCTAGCGGGGGGGTGTACCAAGAGACCCAGTACTTC.